This note documents a single TCR beta chain sequence. Its antigen is undetermined. Profiling relied on immunoSEQ multiplex PCR, and the TCRdb table lists in-frame clones only, not all of them. The table records roughly 20,000 clones, roughly 27% of them present only once. The sample originates from a study of sequential checkpoint blockade in melanoma. Study-wide points: Response in arm A was associated with pretreatment TIL clonality.

The germline gives CDR1 LGHNT, CDR2 FRNRAP. V was pared by 1 base and J by 1 base, with 7 bases between. This CDR3 has 14 residues. Treatment meaning: randomized to nivolumab then ipilimumab (arm A) or the reverse (arm B). Here the sequenced sample was tumor tissue (inferred from file names), taken from a patient given nivolumab and ipilimumab in sequence. This clonotype originated in a human donor with melanoma. This chain connects TRBV12-5 to TRBJ2-5, with D hard to call. Written as DNA, the CDR3 is TGTGCTAGTGGTTTGGGAGAGATCCAAGAGACCCAGTACTTC. Residues: CASGLGEIQETQYF. Based on the CDR3 plus reference TRBV12-5 and TRBJ2-5, the full variable domain is DARVTQTPRHKVTEMGQEVTMRCQPILGHNTVFWYRQTMMQGLELLAYFRNRAPLDDSGMPKDRFSAEMPDATLATLKIQPSEPRDSAVYFCASGLGEIQETQYFGPGTRLLVL.